This TCR beta chain was sequenced for a study of T-cell memory formation after mild COVID-19. As for the study in general: Among the donors, TCR clusters were largely specific to each donor.

Trimming stripped 6 bases from V and 9 bases from J, with 18 bases between. The germline V gene has CDR1 MNHNS and CDR2 SASEGT. The CDR3 consists of 14 residues. It was 5'RACE with constant-segment primers that produced the TCR alpha and TCR beta cDNA libraries, which carried sample barcodes and UMIs. TCRdb re-called the 5' RACE reads through MiXCR, storing one row per CDR3 protein. Of 350,000 to 400,000 distinct CDR3 sequences listed, approximately 21% are singletons. The origin of this receptor is an adult woman who had mild COVID-19 (a few samples of this study predate the infection). Cell type and time point are not known. V gene TRBV6-1 combines with J gene TRBJ1-5, with D perhaps matching TRBD1 (5 bases). The sequenced sample consisted of PBMCs or a T cell subset sorted from them (not recorded which). DNA of the CDR3: TGTGCCAGCAGCCCTTCCGGGACCTTGGGGCCCCAGCATTTT. It specifies CASSPSGTLGPQHF.